The source of this T cell receptor beta chain is a study of T-cell memory formation after mild COVID-19 (dated by TCRdb to the early 2020s). Background on the whole study: TCR sequence clusters from the two donors were found to be largely donor specific. In a couple of donors, T-cell clones that expanded and contracted after mild COVID-19 were tracked by sequencing TCRalpha and TCRbeta repertoires over time. The cohort was made up of two young adult volunteers, one female and one male, who were previously healthy.

This clonotype was detected only a few times. Its antigen remains undetermined. No per-base quality is available; no much larger clone lies one base away. CDR1 is given as LGHNA and CDR2 as YNFKEQ, both from the germline V gene. Spanning cysteine to phenylalanine, the CDR3 consists of 12 amino acids. Only the CDR3 DNA is retained, 36 bases long and in frame from the first base. V is cut by 2 bases and J by 8 bases, and the space between the germline ends is 7 bases. Ficoll-Paque density gradient centrifugation was used to isolate PBMCs. The reads were generated on an Illumina NovaSeq 6000. cDNA libraries for TCRalpha and TCRbeta were prepared by 5'RACE using constant-segment primers, with sample barcodes and unique molecular identifiers added. Trizol reagent was used to extract RNA from every sample. Libraries were amplified in two PCR steps, with a second sample barcode and Illumina TruSeq adapters added in the second step. Sequencing of the libraries was done on an Illumina NovaSeq, producing 2 x 150 bp paired-end reads. The authors' analysis ran thus. With migec v1.2.7, reads were demultiplexed and then collapsed into UMI-guided consensus sequences. Using mixcr v2.1.11, UMI consensuses were aligned to TRA and TRB V and J templates and then assembled into clonotypes. A clonotype was counted as expanded or contracted only when both edgeR and NoisET called the clonotype significant, with the noise models trained on biological replicates. edgeR calls used a false discovery rate-adjusted p below 0.01 and a log2 fold-change threshold of 1. PCA with hierarchical clustering of max-normalized trajectories of the 1000 most abundant clonotypes was used as exploratory dynamics analysis. Separately sequenced CD4+ and CD8+ repertoires were used to assign the CD4 or CD8 phenotype of responding clones. Through fastp at Q25 and MiXCR, TCRdb rebuilt clones from the public reads, retaining in-frame beta chains. Each CDR3 protein gets just one entry, which takes the most common genes and DNA from the rows behind it. V and J calls and clone size were set by TCRdb, not the authors. The sample profile shows around 200,000 distinct CDR3 sequences; about 18% of them were found once. The ten largest clones capture roughly 4% of the sample.

What the authors observed across the whole study: Whether the second-wave clones peaking on day 37 were SARS-CoV-2 specific was not confirmed. Some responding clones were detected in pre-infection memory, which suggested that pre-existing cross-reactive memory T cells had joined the SARS-CoV-2 response. Contracting CD4+ clones turned up mainly in the CM and EM memory subsets, whereas EMRA was where CD8+ clones were enriched. The study covered only two mild cases, and larger cohorts including severe cases with pre-infection samples were considered necessary. Clones contracting from day 15 to 85 had balanced CD4/CD8 phenotypes, while a second wave expanding from day 15 to 37 was biased towards CD4+.

The sequencing sample was made of PBMCs or a T cell subset sorted from them (not recorded which). This receptor chain uses TRBV4-2 and TRBJ1-5; confidence is insufficient to name the D gene. The source of this sequence is a man aged 18 to 35 who had mild COVID-19 (a few samples of this study predate the infection). The sample titles of this study are shuffled in the database, so cell type and time point are left out; the donor was told from shared clones. The nucleotide sequence is given as TGTGCCAGCAGCCAATCGGGAAAGCCCCAGCATTTT. The encoded protein is CASSQSGKPQHF.